Below, one T cell receptor (beta chain) is given with its context. What it binds is not known. Sequenced by immunoSEQ multiplex PCR; TCRdb stores in-frame clones only, minus some. The table includes tens of thousands of clones, about nine tenths detected once. The sample is drawn from a study of OX40 agonist ivuxolimab in advanced cancers. About the study: Patients in the trial were receiving intravenous ivuxolimab every 2 weeks, at doses of 0.01 to 10 mg/kg. The dose-escalation cohort had hepatocellular carcinoma, melanoma, renal cell or head and neck cancer. The study, taken as a whole, reports: Some nonresponders additionally presented with little normalized T-cell clonal expansion. Expanded peripheral T cell antigen specificity was not determined.

This sequence was found in an adult with an advanced solid tumor such as melanoma, head and neck, liver or kidney cancer. Material: CD4+ or CD8+ T cells sorted from blood, obtained in a trial of the OX40 agonist ivuxolimab.

CDR3 protein: CASSRGSSGNTIYF. Written as DNA, the CDR3 is TGTGCCAGCAGTAGGGGGAGCTCTGGAAACACCATATATTTT. The chain joins TRBV6-5 to TRBJ1-3; perhaps TRBD1 as D (6 bases). CDR1 and CDR2 from the germline V gene are MNHEY and SVGAGI. This CDR3 has 14 residues. The ends were cut back, 5 bases at V and 0 bases at J, with 8 bases in the middle.